Detailed here is one T cell receptor (beta chain). Antigen unknown. The data originate from a study of shared clonotypes between healthy human individuals. Overall study: The plates for each donor numbered three CD4 naive, three CD4 memory, two CD8 naive and one CD8 memory.

Points from the study as a whole: Of the naive CD4 clonotypes, approximately 5% were shared across a handful of donors. Clonotype sharing across donors was expected to vary with sequencing depth.

In the sorted-subset replicate PCRs, approximately 200 ng DNA, tens of thousands of T cell genomes, was used. Sequencing used immunoSEQ multiplex PCR; TCRdb keeps in-frame clones, though not all of them. This table holds 1.6 million or so clones, roughly 97% found once. V was pared by 5 bases and J by 1 base, with 6 bases of the junction left unmatched. This CDR3 region has 17 residues. Germline V gene lookup returns CDR1 SGHNT and CDR2 YYREEE (reference sequence). The TCR sequence derives from a man aged 25 to 40 in good health. V and J are TRBV5-4 and TRBJ2-1; 13 nucleotides match TRBD2. Input material: naive CD4+ T cells sorted from blood. Subset here: CD45RA+ positively selected. The CDR3, as DNA: TGTGCCAGCAGGCCGGGACTAGCGGGAAGTTCCTACAATGAGCAGTTCTTC. Amino acids: CASRPGLAGSSYNEQFF.